Presented here are 6 T cell receptor beta chains from one specimen sequenced in a study of cytomegalovirus exposure and HLA in healthy donors. Researchers ran the PCR with 60 Vbeta and 13 Jbeta primers. This table comes from immunoSEQ multiplex PCR, and its TCRdb copy is limited to in-frame clones, with some not included. The table includes over 30,000 clones, 65% to 70% detected once. The sequenced sample consisted of PBMCs. Source of these receptors: a man aged 35 to 55 in good health and CMV-seropositive.

This chain uses TRBV9 with TRBJ2-1, with D uncertain. This CDR3 has 13 amino acids. Germline V gene data show CDR1 as SGDLS and CDR2 as YYNGEE. Trimming stripped 2 bases from V and 0 bases from J, with 3 bases between. The CDR3 here is CASSVLSYNEQFF. In nucleotides, the CDR3 is TGTGCCAGCAGCGTCCTCTCCTACAATGAGCAGTTCTTC.

The rearrangement joins TRBV5-4 to TRBJ1-3, with a possible D match to TRBD1 (6 bases). Trimming shortened V by 3 bases and J by 2 bases, and 12 bases separated the two germline ends. Germline V gene lookup returns CDR1 SGHNT and CDR2 YYREEE (reference sequence). The CDR3 is 15 residues long. The CDR3 protein is CASSSQQGAGNTIYF. The CDR3 DNA is TGTGCCAGCAGCTCGCAACAGGGTGCTGGAAACACCATATATTTT.

This chain links TRBV4-2 with TRBJ2-1; possibly TRBD2 for D (5 bases). The ends were cut back, 1 base at V and 1 base at J, with 11 bases in the middle. The germline gives CDR1 LGHNA, CDR2 YNFKEQ. This CDR3 has 16 amino acids. CDR3 amino acids: CASSQGPRESYNEQFF. DNA for the CDR3: TGTGCCAGCAGCCAAGGCCCGAGGGAATCCTACAATGAGCAGTTCTTC.

The V call is TRBV10-3, the J call TRBJ1-2; D possibly corresponds to TRBD1 (6 bases). CDR1 and CDR2 (germline): ENHRY, SYGVKD. V dropped 5 bases and J dropped 8 bases, with 15 bases sitting between them. CDR3 length equals 13 residues. CDR3 in amino acids: CAISRPTGKGYTF. CDR3 sequence (DNA): TGTGCCATCAGTCGCCCCACAGGGAAGGGCTACACCTTC.

The chain couples TRBV28 to TRBJ1-2; 12 bases are shared with TRBD1. CDR3 length: 16 residues. V dropped 5 bases and J dropped 6; count of bases not matched to a gene: 10. Germline CDR1 reads MDHEN; CDR2 reads SYDVKM. CDR3 coding DNA: TGTGCCAGCAGTAAAGTGAGGGGACAGGGGGCCGATGGCTACACCTTC. It translates to CASSKVRGQGADGYTF.

This clone was counted only a few times. The chain's CDR3 is CASSDGLYSNQPQHF. The CDR3 nucleotides read TGTGCCAGCAGCGACGGACTCTATAGCAATCAGCCCCAGCATTTT. The chain links TRBV28 to TRBJ1-5; no reliable D call. The germline V and J ends were trimmed by 6 bases and 0 bases, with 12 bases remaining between them. The V gene's germline CDR1 is MDHEN and CDR2 SYDVKM. The CDR3 length is 15 residues.